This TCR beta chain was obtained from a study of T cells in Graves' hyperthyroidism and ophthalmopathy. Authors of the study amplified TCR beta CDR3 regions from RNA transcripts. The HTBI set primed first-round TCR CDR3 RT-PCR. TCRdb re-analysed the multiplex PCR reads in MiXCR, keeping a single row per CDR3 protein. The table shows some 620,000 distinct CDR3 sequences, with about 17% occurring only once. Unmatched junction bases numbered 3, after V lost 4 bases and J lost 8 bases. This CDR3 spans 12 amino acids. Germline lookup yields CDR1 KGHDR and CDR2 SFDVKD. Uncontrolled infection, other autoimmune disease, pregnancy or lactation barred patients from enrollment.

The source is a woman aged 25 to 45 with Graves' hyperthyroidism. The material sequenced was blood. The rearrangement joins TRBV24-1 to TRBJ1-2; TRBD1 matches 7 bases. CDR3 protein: CATSDGGQGYTF. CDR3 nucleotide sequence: TGTGCCACCAGTGACGGGGGACAGGGCTACACCTTC.